A selection of T cell receptor beta chains follows, all from one sample in a study of blood T cells in healthy people across ages. TCRdb reprocessed the 5' RACE reads via MiXCR and lists one record per CDR3 protein. The repertoire consists of around 800,000 distinct CDR3 sequences, with under 55% occurring once and the leading ten covering approximately 19%. The sequencing sample was made of blood. The receptors come from a man in his 60s in good health. Both conserved end residues are part of each CDR3. D genes are given only for firm matches. Clone sizes are given selectively: once, few, many, or a class where the clone is expanded.

cdr3_aa: CASSHPAGTGENIQYF
cdr3_nt: TGCGCCAGCAGCCACCCCGCGGGGACAGGGGAAAACATTCAGTACTTC
v_call: TRBV4-1
d_call: TRBD1
clone_size: NA
j_call: TRBJ2-4

cdr3_aa: CASSLRTQGYEQFF
cdr3_nt: TGCGCCAGCAGCTTGAGGACCCAGGGCTATGAGCAGTTCTTC
v_call: TRBV5-1
d_call: NA
clone_size: few
j_call: TRBJ2-1

cdr3_aa: CASSIIQGAKNIQYF
cdr3_nt: TGTGCCAGCAGCATCATACAGGGGGCCAAAAACATTCAGTACTTC
v_call: TRBV21-1
d_call: NA
clone_size: few
j_call: TRBJ2-4

cdr3_aa: CSAMTNYGYTF
cdr3_nt: TGCAGTGCTATGACTAACTATGGCTACACCTTC
v_call: TRBV20-1
d_call: NA
clone_size: few
j_call: TRBJ1-2

cdr3_aa: CASSFLPGSLRGRANEQFF
cdr3_nt: TGTGCCAGCAGCTTTCTTCCCGGGAGTTTAAGGGGGAGGGCCAATGAGCAGTTCTTC
v_call: TRBV7-2
d_call: NA
clone_size: NA
j_call: TRBJ2-1

cdr3_aa: CASSVSREYNEQFF
cdr3_nt: TGCGCCAGCAGCGTGAGCAGGGAGTACAATGAGCAGTTCTTC
v_call: TRBV5-1
d_call: NA
clone_size: NA
j_call: TRBJ2-1

cdr3_aa: CASGFRGGPSYNEQYF
cdr3_nt: TGTGCCAGCGGGTTTCGGGGGGGGCCTTCCTACAATGAGCAGTACTTC
v_call: TRBV27
d_call: TRBD2
clone_size: NA
j_call: TRBJ2-7

cdr3_aa: CASSHLAGARETQYF
cdr3_nt: TGTGCCAGCAGCCATCTAGCGGGGGCCCGAGAGACCCAGTACTTC
v_call: TRBV3-1
d_call: TRBD2
clone_size: NA
j_call: TRBJ2-5

cdr3_aa: CATTRTEGFNYEQYF
cdr3_nt: TGTGCCACAACCAGAACAGAGGGTTTTAACTACGAGCAGTACTTC
v_call: TRBV6-5
d_call: NA
clone_size: once
j_call: TRBJ2-7

cdr3_aa: CASSAPTHNEQFF
cdr3_nt: TGTGCCAGCAGCGCGCCTACTCACAATGAGCAGTTCTTC
v_call: TRBV11-2
d_call: NA
clone_size: NA
j_call: TRBJ2-1

cdr3_aa: CASSQDSAGSTDTQYF
cdr3_nt: TGTGCCAGCAGCCAAGATTCAGCGGGGAGCACAGATACGCAGTATTTT
v_call: TRBV3-1
d_call: TRBD2
clone_size: few
j_call: TRBJ2-3

cdr3_aa: CASSLTPVEEAFF
cdr3_nt: TGTGCCAGCAGCTTAACCCCCGTCGAGGAAGCTTTCTTT
v_call: TRBV7-2
d_call: NA
clone_size: NA
j_call: TRBJ1-1

cdr3_aa: CASSANSGNQPQHF
cdr3_nt: TGTGCCAGCAGCGCCAACAGCGGTAATCAGCCCCAGCATTTT
v_call: TRBV7-2
d_call: NA
clone_size: few
j_call: TRBJ1-5

cdr3_aa: CSASGRDTVTDTQYF
cdr3_nt: TGCAGTGCTAGTGGGAGGGACACAGTCACAGATACGCAGTATTTT
v_call: TRBV20-1
d_call: NA
clone_size: NA
j_call: TRBJ2-3

cdr3_aa: CASSLAGTNYGYTF
cdr3_nt: TGTGCCAGCAGCTTAGCCGGGACAAACTATGGCTACACCTTC
v_call: TRBV7-2
d_call: NA
clone_size: many
j_call: TRBJ1-2

cdr3_aa: CASSQGQGAFGEQFF
cdr3_nt: TGTGCCAGCAGCCAAGGACAGGGGGCCTTTGGTGAGCAGTTCTTC
v_call: TRBV3-1
d_call: TRBD1
clone_size: few
j_call: TRBJ2-1

cdr3_aa: CASSQARPYEQYF
cdr3_nt: TGTGCCAGCAGCCAAGCGCGACCCTACGAGCAGTACTTC
v_call: TRBV3-1
d_call: NA
clone_size: NA
j_call: TRBJ2-7

cdr3_aa: CSAGGVGQPQHF
cdr3_nt: TGCAGTGCTGGAGGGGTTGGTCAGCCCCAGCATTTT
v_call: TRBV20-1
d_call: NA
clone_size: NA
j_call: TRBJ1-5

cdr3_aa: CASSNAAGGRFYEQYF
cdr3_nt: TGTGCCAGCAGTAACGCGGCGGGGGGCAGGTTTTACGAGCAGTACTTC
v_call: TRBV6-2/TRBV6-3
d_call: TRBD2
clone_size: NA
j_call: TRBJ2-7

cdr3_aa: CSGQDPLSYNEQFF
cdr3_nt: TGCAGTGGACAGGACCCACTCTCCTACAATGAGCAGTTCTTC
v_call: TRBV20-1
d_call: NA
clone_size: NA
j_call: TRBJ2-1

cdr3_aa: CATALMTASNNEQYF
cdr3_nt: TGTGCCACCGCTTTGATGACGGCCAGTAACAATGAGCAGTACTTC
v_call: TRBV7-2
d_call: NA
clone_size: NA
j_call: TRBJ2-7

cdr3_aa: CASSRGSETYEQYF
cdr3_nt: TGTGCCAGCAGCAGGGGCAGTGAAACATACGAGCAGTACTTC
v_call: TRBV14
d_call: NA
clone_size: few
j_call: TRBJ2-7

cdr3_aa: CASSLGDRTAFF
cdr3_nt: TGTGCCAGCAGCTTGGGGGACAGGACAGCTTTCTTT
v_call: TRBV7-9
d_call: TRBD1
clone_size: NA
j_call: TRBJ1-1

cdr3_aa: CASLDSRTTWTSPLHF
cdr3_nt: TGTGCCAGCCTGGACTCCCGGACCACATGGACTTCACCCCTCCACTTT
v_call: TRBV6-1
d_call: NA
clone_size: few
j_call: TRBJ1-6

cdr3_aa: CASSPKRTSEHNERFF
cdr3_nt: TGTGCCAGCAGCCCGAAAAGGACTAGCGAACACAATGAGCGGTTCTTC
v_call: TRBV28
d_call: TRBD2
clone_size: NA
j_call: TRBJ2-1

cdr3_aa: CASSQDRGSSRPQHF
cdr3_nt: TGCGCCAGCAGCCAAGATAGGGGTTCCTCAAGGCCCCAGCATTTT
v_call: TRBV4-1
d_call: NA
clone_size: few
j_call: TRBJ1-5

cdr3_aa: CASSPYTEEETQYF
cdr3_nt: TGTGCCAGCAGCCCCTACACGGAAGAAGAGACCCAGTACTTC
v_call: TRBV7-6
d_call: NA
clone_size: NA
j_call: TRBJ2-5

cdr3_aa: CSARGGGTTEAFF
cdr3_nt: TGCAGTGCTAGAGGGGGAGGGACCACTGAAGCTTTCTTT
v_call: TRBV20-1
d_call: NA
clone_size: few
j_call: TRBJ1-1

cdr3_aa: CASSAHGQEAYEQYF
cdr3_nt: TGTGCCAGCAGCGCACACGGACAGGAGGCCTACGAGCAGTACTTC
v_call: TRBV9
d_call: TRBD1
clone_size: few
j_call: TRBJ2-7

cdr3_aa: CATSRDLGQGISSYEQYF
cdr3_nt: TGTGCCACCAGCAGAGATCTTGGACAGGGTATCAGCTCCTACGAGCAGTACTTC
v_call: TRBV15
d_call: TRBD1
clone_size: few
j_call: TRBJ2-7

cdr3_aa: CASSHGTVSYEQYF
cdr3_nt: TGTGCCAGCAGCCATGGGACAGTCTCCTACGAGCAGTACTTC
v_call: TRBV16
d_call: TRBD1
clone_size: NA
j_call: TRBJ2-7

cdr3_aa: CASSLVGVTDEQFF
cdr3_nt: TGCGCCAGCAGCCTGGTCGGGGTAACGGATGAGCAGTTCTTC
v_call: TRBV4-3
d_call: NA
clone_size: few
j_call: TRBJ2-1

cdr3_aa: CASRQDRGPQQETQYF
cdr3_nt: TGTGCCAGCAGACAGGACAGGGGCCCCCAACAAGAGACCCAGTACTTC
v_call: TRBV2
d_call: TRBD1
clone_size: NA
j_call: TRBJ2-5

cdr3_aa: CASSWTGGVDGYTF
cdr3_nt: TGTGCCAGCAGCTGGACAGGGGGTGTTGATGGCTACACCTTC
v_call: TRBV5-6
d_call: TRBD1
clone_size: few
j_call: TRBJ1-2

cdr3_aa: CASSSPGRGGHEQYF
cdr3_nt: TGTGCCAGCAGTTCCCCTGGGCGAGGGGGTCACGAGCAGTACTTC
v_call: TRBV12-3/TRBV12-4
d_call: NA
clone_size: many
j_call: TRBJ2-7

cdr3_aa: CASSQEHGTGGSRLFF
cdr3_nt: TGCGCCAGCAGCCAAGAACACGGGACAGGGGGCTCTCGACTGTTTTTT
v_call: TRBV4-1
d_call: TRBD1
clone_size: NA
j_call: TRBJ1-4